This T cell receptor (beta chain) derives from a study of control samples from healthy donors and cancer patients (dated by TCRdb to 2018 to 2021). The trim is 4 bases for V and 4 bases for J, with a gap of 5 bases between the germline ends. Counted from cysteine to phenylalanine, this CDR3 has 12 amino acids. Only the CDR3 DNA stays, 36 bases, in frame from base 1. CDR1 and CDR2 (PRHDT, FYEKMQ) derive from the germline V gene (reference sequence). Preparation of the library involved the immunoSEQ multiplex PCR assay. TCRdb provides this immuneACCESS table in a form limited to in-frame rearrangements. Some clones are lacking; in checked studies, under half of them reflect an unresolved V gene, and why the rest are absent is not known. The sample table lists roughly 30,000 clones, approximately 93% of them with a count of one. The ten most abundant clones make up more than 1.5% of the sample. About this clone itself: Its antigen has not been determined. Nothing much larger sits one base from this clone, and base qualities are not available.

The sequenced sample consisted of PBMCs. The sequence joins TRBV13 to TRBJ2-1; the D gene is unclear. The TCR was taken from a man aged 40-55 years with colorectal cancer. CDR3 protein: CASSSTYNEQFF. In nucleotides, the sequence is TGTGCCAGCAGCTCGACTTACAATGAGCAGTTCTTC.